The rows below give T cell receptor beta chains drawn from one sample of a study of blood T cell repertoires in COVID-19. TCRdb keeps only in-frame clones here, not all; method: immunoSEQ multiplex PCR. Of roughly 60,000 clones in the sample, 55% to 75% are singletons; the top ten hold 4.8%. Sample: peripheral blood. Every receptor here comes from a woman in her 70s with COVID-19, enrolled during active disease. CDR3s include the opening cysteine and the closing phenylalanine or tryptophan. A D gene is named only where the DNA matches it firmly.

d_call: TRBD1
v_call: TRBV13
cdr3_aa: CASSIRTGGIDLNTEAFF

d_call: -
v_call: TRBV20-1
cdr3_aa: CSAPAAFGYTF

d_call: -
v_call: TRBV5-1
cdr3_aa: CASSPESASQIGAFF

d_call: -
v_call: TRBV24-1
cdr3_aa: CATSEQVLDTQYF

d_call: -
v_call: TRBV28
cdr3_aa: CASSLGGRENYGYTF

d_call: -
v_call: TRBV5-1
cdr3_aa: CASSPDSSNTGELFF

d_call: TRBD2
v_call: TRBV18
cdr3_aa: CASSPPSAGVRDTQYF

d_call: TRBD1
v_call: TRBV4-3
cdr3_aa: CASSPWTGPSYGYTF

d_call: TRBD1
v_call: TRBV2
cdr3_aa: CASILDRETFF

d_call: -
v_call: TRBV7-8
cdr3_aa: CASSLVAGPSRNQPQHF

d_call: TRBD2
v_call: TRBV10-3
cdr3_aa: CAISEWSSGDNEQFF

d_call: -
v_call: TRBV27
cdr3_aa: CASSPLCGYTF

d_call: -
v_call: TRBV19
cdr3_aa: CASSIRGSSNTEAFF